Below, 15 T cell receptor beta chains from the same sample are listed, as sequenced in a study of OX40 agonist ivuxolimab in advanced cancers. TCRdb keeps only in-frame clones here, not all; method: immunoSEQ multiplex PCR. Altogether tens of thousands of clones are present, about 80% being singletons, with the ten largest covering less than 2.5%. The sample here was CD4+ or CD8+ T cells sorted from blood, taken in a trial of the OX40 agonist ivuxolimab. These receptors originate from an adult with an advanced solid tumor such as melanoma, head and neck, liver or kidney cancer.

This clone was seen once. CDR3 sequence reads: CASSVGAGAAPTNEKLFF. The CDR3 DNA follows: TGTGCCAGCAGCGTAGGTGCGGGGGCCGCTCCAACTAATGAAAAACTGTTTTTT. The chain combines TRBV9 with TRBJ1-4, with D maybe TRBD1 (6 bases). The CDR3 has 18 amino acids. From germline, CDR1 is SGDLS and CDR2 YYNGEE. Deletions cut 0 bases from V and 0 bases from J, with 15 bases between.

The chain has TRBV6-5 and TRBJ1-2; D uncertain. Germline V gene lookup returns CDR1 MNHEY and CDR2 SVGAGI. V was trimmed by 8 bases and J by 4 bases, leaving 11 bases between them. The CDR3 consists of 12 residues. The DNA for the CDR3 is TGTGCCAGCTTTAGTTCCCTCTATGGCTACACCTTC. Protein: CASFSSLYGYTF.

Comment on this clone: In the same sample, other DNA sequences code for this CDR3. V gene TRBV6-6 combines with J gene TRBJ1-5; D unresolved. The CDR3 extends over 14 amino acids. Germline CDR1 is MNHNY and CDR2 is SVGAGI (reference sequence). The V gene lost 4 bases and the J gene lost 5 bases, with 12 bases spanning the gap. The CDR3 protein is CASSSRMGDQPQHF. In DNA form, the CDR3 reads TGTGCCAGCAGTTCCCGGATGGGAGATCAGCCCCAGCATTTT.

V gene TRBV30 combines with J gene TRBJ1-2; D is undetermined. Deletions cut 2 bases from V and 4 bases from J, with 20 bases between. The CDR3 consists of 16 residues. The germline V gene encodes CDR1 GTSNPN and CDR2 SVGIG (reference sequence). The CDR3 coding sequence is TGTGCCTGGAGTCAAGGTAGCACAATCCTTACCTATGGCTACACCTTC. Translated, it gives CAWSQGSTILTYGYTF.

This chain links TRBV19 with TRBJ2-1; D may be TRBD1 (5 bases). The germline gives CDR1 LNHDA, CDR2 SQIVND (reference sequence). The CDR3 is 13 amino acids. The ends were cut back, 5 bases at V and 9 bases at J, with 14 bases in the middle. CDR3: CASSPQGMGEQFF. The CDR3 nucleotides read TGTGCCAGTAGTCCGCAGGGTATGGGTGAGCAGTTCTTC. Together with reference TRBV19 and TRBJ2-1, the CDR3 gives the full variable domain: DGGITQSPKYLFRKEGQNVTLSCEQNLNHDAMYWYRQDPGQGLRLIYYSQIVNDFQKGDIAEGYSVSREKKESFPLTVTSAQKNPTAFYLCASSPQGMGEQFFGPGTRLTVL.

There are a few counts of this clone. The chain employs TRBV27 and TRBJ1-5, with unresolved D. This CDR3 contains 12 residues. V dropped 8 bases and J dropped 5 bases, with 10 bases sitting between them. Germline values: CDR1 MNHEY, CDR2 SMNVEV (reference sequence). DNA of the CDR3: TGTGCCAGCTCCGTAAGAGATCAGCCCCAGCATTTT. This codes for CASSVRDQPQHF.

In its sample, this clone was seen once. The rearrangement links TRBV6-5 to TRBJ2-1, with TRBD2 matching over 9 bases. Looked up from germline, CDR1 is MNHEY and CDR2 is SVGAGI. This CDR3 comprises 14 residues. Trimming at V came to 3 bases and at J to 5 bases, leaving 2 bases not matched to a gene. The CDR3 spells CASSYERGDNEQFF. In nucleotides, the CDR3 is TGTGCCAGCAGTTATGAGCGGGGGGACAATGAGCAGTTCTTC.

This CDR3 reads CASGPFAEAFF. The CDR3 region has the DNA TGTGCTAGTGGGCCTTTTGCTGAAGCTTTCTTT. The chain recombines TRBV12-5 with TRBJ1-1; D gene unclear. Germline CDR1 is LGHNT and CDR2 is FRNRAP. This CDR3 spans 11 amino acids. The germline V and J ends were trimmed by 6 bases and 6 bases, with 8 bases remaining between them.

The chain combines TRBV7-2 with TRBJ1-2; 8 nucleotides line up with TRBD1. J lost 0 bases, V lost 1 base, and 1 base had no gene match. The CDR3 contains 15 residues. The germline gives CDR1 SGHTA, CDR2 FQGNSA. The CDR3 sequence is CASSLVQGANYGYTF. CDR3 nucleotide sequence: TGTGCCAGCAGCTTAGTACAGGGGGCTAACTATGGCTACACCTTC.

The chain employs TRBV9 and TRBJ2-7, with TRBD1 identical over 11 bases. V lost 0 bases and J lost 3; bases outside the gene matches: 5. The CDR3 has 16 residues. Germline values: CDR1 SGDLS, CDR2 YYNGEE. The CDR3 sequence: CASSVAGDRGFYEQYF. The CDR3, as DNA: TGTGCCAGCAGCGTAGCGGGGGACAGGGGGTTCTACGAGCAGTACTTC.

The rearrangement joins TRBV11-2 to TRBJ1-1, with D unresolved. The CDR3 has 12 amino acids. CDR1 is SGHAT and CDR2 is FQNNGV in the germline V gene. V gave up 2 bases and J gave up 3 bases, with 4 bases separating them. The CDR3 nucleotides read TGTGCCAGCAGCTTAAGGGACACTGAAGCTTTCTTT. Encoded protein: CASSLRDTEAFF.

The chain employs TRBV6-6 and TRBJ1-2, with a weak D call TRBD1 (5 bases). The ends were cut back, 5 bases at V and 7 bases at J, with 17 bases in the middle. The germline V gene encodes CDR1 MNHNY and CDR2 SVGAGI (reference sequence). CDR3 length: 14 amino acids. CDR3 bases: TGTGCCAGCAGTCCACCGCAGGGTGTCCCTGGCTACACCTTC. As protein: CASSPPQGVPGYTF.

CDR3 sequence (DNA): TGCGCCAGCAGCGCGGACAGGGACTATGGCTACACCTTC. Its protein is CASSADRDYGYTF. The chain employs TRBV5-1 and TRBJ1-2; 8 bases are a match to TRBD1. The trim removed 4 bases at V and 3 bases at J, leaving 2 bases unmatched. The CDR3 sequence is 13 residues long. Germline V gene lookup returns CDR1 SGHRS and CDR2 YFSETQ.

V usage is TRBV14 and J usage is TRBJ2-7; D unclear. Germline CDR1 and CDR2: SGHDN and FVKESK. Trimming pared 2 bases from V and 7 bases from J, leaving 18 bases between. The CDR3 totals 15 residues. CDR3 sequence: CASSQLGQAYWEQYF. The CDR3 region has the DNA TGTGCCAGCAGCCAATTAGGGCAGGCGTACTGGGAGCAGTACTTC.

This clone has only one observation. The chain joins TRBV27 to TRBJ2-2, with TRBD2 matching over 15 bases. The CDR3 has 19 amino acids. Germline values: CDR1 MNHEY, CDR2 SMNVEV (reference sequence). J gave up 4 bases and V 0 bases, and 6 bases lay outside the gene matches. CDR3 region: CASSLSAGTSGGPTGELFF. The DNA for the CDR3 is TGTGCCAGCAGTTTATCCGCCGGGACTAGCGGGGGGCCCACCGGGGAGCTGTTTTTT.